The entry below describes one TCR beta chain. These data originate in a study of T cell responses to AZD1222 COVID-19 vaccine. Clones were sequenced by immunoSEQ multiplex PCR, and TCRdb holds only the in-frame ones, with some missing. In the table there are about 90,000 clones, approximately 86% of which are singletons. CDR3 length: 14 residues. The V gene lost 1 base and the J gene lost 4 bases, with 8 bases spanning the gap. Germline CDR1 and CDR2: SEHNR and FQNEAQ (reference sequence). The clonotype originates from an adult in good health. The specimen was peripheral blood, collected on day 0 of AZD1222 vaccination. The V gene is TRBV7-9, the J gene TRBJ1-3; D not resolved. The CDR3 DNA is TGTGCCAGCAGCTTAGAGTACAGCGGAAACACCATATATTTT. Translating gives CASSLEYSGNTIYF. The entire variable domain, with the rest obtained from reference TRBV7-9 and TRBJ1-3, is as follows: DTGVSQNPRHKITKRGQNVTFRCDPISEHNRLYWYRQTLGQGPEFLTYFQNEAQLEKSRLLSDRFSAERPKGSFSTLEIQRTEQGDSAMYLCASSLEYSGNTIYFGEGSWLTVV.